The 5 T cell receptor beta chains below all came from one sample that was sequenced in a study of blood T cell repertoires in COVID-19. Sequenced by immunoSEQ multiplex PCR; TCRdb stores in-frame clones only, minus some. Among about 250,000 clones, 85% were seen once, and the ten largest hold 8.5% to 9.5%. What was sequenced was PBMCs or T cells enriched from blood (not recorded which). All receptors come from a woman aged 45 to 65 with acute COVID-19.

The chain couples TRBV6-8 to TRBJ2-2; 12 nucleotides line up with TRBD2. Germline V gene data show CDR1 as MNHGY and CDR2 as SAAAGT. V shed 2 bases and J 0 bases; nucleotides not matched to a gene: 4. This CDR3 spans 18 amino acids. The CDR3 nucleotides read TGTGCCAGCAGTTACCCGAGACTAGCGGGAGCGAACACCGGGGAGCTGTTTTTT. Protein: CASSYPRLAGANTGELFF.

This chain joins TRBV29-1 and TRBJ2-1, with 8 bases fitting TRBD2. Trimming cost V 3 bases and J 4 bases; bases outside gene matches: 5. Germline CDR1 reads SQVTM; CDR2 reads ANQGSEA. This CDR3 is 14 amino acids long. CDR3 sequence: CSVDPQRGYNEQFF. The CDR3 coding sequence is TGCAGCGTTGACCCCCAGCGGGGGTACAATGAGCAGTTCTTC.

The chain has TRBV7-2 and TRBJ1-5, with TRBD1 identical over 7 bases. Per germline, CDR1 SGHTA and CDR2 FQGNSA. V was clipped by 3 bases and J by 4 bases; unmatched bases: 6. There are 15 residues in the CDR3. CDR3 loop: CASSLAGGRNQPQHF. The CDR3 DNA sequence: TGTGCCAGCAGCTTGGCAGGGGGTCGGAATCAGCCCCAGCATTTT. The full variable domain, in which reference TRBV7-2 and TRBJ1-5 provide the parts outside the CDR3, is GAGVSQSPSNKVTEKGKDVELRCDPISGHTALYWYRQSLGQGLEFLIYFQGNSAPDKSGLPSDRFSAERTGGSVSTLTIQRTQQEDSAVYLCASSLAGGRNQPQHFGDGTRLSIL.

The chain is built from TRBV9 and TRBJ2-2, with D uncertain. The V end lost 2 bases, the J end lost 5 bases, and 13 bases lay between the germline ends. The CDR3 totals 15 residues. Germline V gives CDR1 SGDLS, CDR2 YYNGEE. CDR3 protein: CASSVGERRTGELFF. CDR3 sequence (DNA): TGTGCCAGCAGCGTGGGCGAACGAAGGACCGGGGAGCTGTTTTTT.

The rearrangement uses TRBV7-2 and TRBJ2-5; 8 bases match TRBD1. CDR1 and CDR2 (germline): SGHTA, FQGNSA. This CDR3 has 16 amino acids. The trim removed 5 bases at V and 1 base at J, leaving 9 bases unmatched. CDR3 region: CASSTTGTGLQETQYF. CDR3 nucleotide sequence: TGTGCCAGCAGCACGACCGGGACAGGACTCCAAGAGACCCAGTACTTC.